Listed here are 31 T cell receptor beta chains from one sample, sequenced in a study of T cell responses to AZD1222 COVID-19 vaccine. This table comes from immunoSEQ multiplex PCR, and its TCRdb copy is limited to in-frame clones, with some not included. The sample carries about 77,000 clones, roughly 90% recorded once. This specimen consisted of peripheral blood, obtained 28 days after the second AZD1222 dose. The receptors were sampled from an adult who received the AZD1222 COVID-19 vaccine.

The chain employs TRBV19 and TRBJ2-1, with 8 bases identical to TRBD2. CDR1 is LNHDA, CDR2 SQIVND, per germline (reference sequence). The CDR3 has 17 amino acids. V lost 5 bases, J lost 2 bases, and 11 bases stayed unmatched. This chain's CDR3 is CASSPGLVPIPYNEQFF. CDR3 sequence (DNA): TGTGCCAGTAGTCCGGGACTAGTTCCCATACCCTACAATGAGCAGTTCTTC. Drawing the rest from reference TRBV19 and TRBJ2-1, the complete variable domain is DGGITQSPKYLFRKEGQNVTLSCEQNLNHDAMYWYRQDPGQGLRLIYYSQIVNDFQKGDIAEGYSVSREKKESFPLTVTSAQKNPTAFYLCASSPGLVPIPYNEQFFGPGTRLTVL.

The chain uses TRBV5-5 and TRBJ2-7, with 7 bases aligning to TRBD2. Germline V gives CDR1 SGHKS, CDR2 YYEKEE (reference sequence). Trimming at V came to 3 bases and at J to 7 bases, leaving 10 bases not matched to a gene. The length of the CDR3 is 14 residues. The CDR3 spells CASSSPGLRWEQYF. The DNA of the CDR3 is TGTGCCAGCAGCTCACCGGGACTACGGTGGGAGCAGTACTTC.

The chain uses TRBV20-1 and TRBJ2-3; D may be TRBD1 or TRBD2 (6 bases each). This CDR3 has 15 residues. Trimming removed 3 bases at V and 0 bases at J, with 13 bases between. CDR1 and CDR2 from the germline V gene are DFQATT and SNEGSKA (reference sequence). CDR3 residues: CSASLGGPSTDTQYF. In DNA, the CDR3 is TGCAGTGCTAGTCTGGGGGGCCCGAGCACAGATACGCAGTATTTT.

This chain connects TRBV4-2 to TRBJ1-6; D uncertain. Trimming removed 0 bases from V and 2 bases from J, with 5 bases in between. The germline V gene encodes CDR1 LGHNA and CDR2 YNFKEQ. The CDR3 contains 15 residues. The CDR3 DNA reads TGTGCCAGCAGCCAAGAATTAACCTATAATTCACCCCTCCACTTT. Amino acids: CASSQELTYNSPLHF.

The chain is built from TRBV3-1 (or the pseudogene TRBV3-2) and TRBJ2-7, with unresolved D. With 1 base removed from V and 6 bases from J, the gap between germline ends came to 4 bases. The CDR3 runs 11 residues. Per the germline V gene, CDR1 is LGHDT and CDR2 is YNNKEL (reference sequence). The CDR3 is CASSQVGEQYF. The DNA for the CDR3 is TGTGCCAGCAGCCAAGTAGGCGAGCAGTACTTC.

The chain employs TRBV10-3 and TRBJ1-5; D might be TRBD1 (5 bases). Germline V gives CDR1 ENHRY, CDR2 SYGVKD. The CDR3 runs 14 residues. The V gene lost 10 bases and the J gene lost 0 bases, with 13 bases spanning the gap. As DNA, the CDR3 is TGTGCCACCCGCAGGGAGACTAGCAATCAGCCCCAGCATTTT. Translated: CATRRETSNQPQHF.

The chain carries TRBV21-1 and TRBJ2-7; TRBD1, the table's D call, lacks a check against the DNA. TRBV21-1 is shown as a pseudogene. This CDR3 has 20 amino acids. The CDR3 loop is CASSKGVGWDRMLISYEQYF. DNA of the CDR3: TGTGCCAGCAGCAAGGGGGTTGGGTGGGACAGAATGCTCATTTCCTACGAGCAGTACTTC.

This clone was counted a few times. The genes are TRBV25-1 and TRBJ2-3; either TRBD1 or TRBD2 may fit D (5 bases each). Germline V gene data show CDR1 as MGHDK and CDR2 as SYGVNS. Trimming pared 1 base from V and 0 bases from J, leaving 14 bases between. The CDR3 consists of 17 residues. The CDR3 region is CASSEFGARPSTDTQYF. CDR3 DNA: TGTGCCAGCAGTGAATTCGGGGCACGCCCCAGCACAGATACGCAGTATTTT.

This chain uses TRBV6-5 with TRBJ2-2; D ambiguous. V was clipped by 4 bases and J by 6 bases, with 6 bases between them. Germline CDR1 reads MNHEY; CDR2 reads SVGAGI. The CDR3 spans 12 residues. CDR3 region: CASSLASGELFF. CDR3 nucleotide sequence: TGTGCCAGCAGTTTAGCTTCCGGGGAGCTGTTTTTT.

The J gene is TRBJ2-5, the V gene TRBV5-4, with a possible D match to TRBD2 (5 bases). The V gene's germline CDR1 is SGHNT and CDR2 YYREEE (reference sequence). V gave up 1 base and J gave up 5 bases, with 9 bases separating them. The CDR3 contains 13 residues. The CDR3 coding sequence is TGTGCCAGCAGCTTGTTTCCGGGGGAGACCCAGTACTTC. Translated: CASSLFPGETQYF.

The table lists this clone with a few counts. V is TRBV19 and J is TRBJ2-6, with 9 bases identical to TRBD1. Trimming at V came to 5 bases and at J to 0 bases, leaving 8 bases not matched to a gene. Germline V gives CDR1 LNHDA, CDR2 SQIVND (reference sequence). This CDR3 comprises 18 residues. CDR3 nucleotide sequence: TGTGCCAGTAGTCCTAACAGGGGGCCCTCCTCTGGGGCCAACGTCCTGACTTTC. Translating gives CASSPNRGPSSGANVLTF.

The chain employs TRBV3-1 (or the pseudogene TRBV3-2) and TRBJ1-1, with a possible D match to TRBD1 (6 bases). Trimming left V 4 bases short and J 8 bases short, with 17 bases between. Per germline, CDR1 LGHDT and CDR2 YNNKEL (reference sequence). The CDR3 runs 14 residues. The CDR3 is CASSPSGGQTEAFF. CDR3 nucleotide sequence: TGTGCCAGCAGCCCGTCCGGGGGGCAGACAGAAGCTTTCTTT.

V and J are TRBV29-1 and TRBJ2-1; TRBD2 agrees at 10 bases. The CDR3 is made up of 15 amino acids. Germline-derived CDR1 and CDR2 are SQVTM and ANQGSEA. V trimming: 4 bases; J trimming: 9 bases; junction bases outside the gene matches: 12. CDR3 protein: CSVGPQREGPVEQFF. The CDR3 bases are TGCAGCGTTGGTCCTCAGCGGGAGGGCCCGGTTGAGCAGTTCTTC.

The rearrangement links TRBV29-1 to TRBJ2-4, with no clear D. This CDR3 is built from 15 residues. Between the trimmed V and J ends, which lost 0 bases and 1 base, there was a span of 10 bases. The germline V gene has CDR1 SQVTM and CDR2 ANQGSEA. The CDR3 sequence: CSVEDPLGAKNIQYF. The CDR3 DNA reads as TGCAGCGTTGAAGATCCTTTGGGGGCCAAAAACATTCAGTACTTC. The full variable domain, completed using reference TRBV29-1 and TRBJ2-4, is SAVISQKPSRDICQRGTSLTIQCQVDSQVTMMFWYRQQPGQSLTLIATANQGSEATYESGFVIDKFPISRPNLTFSTLTVSNMSPEDSSIYLCSVEDPLGAKNIQYFGAGTRLSVL.

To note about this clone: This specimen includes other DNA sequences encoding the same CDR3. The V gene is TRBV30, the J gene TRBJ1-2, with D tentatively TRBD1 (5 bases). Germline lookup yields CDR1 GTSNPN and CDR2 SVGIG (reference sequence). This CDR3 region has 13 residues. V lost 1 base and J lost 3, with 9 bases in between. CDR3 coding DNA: TGTGCCTGGAGTGAGGGGCTTCACTATGGCTACACCTTC. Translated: CAWSEGLHYGYTF.

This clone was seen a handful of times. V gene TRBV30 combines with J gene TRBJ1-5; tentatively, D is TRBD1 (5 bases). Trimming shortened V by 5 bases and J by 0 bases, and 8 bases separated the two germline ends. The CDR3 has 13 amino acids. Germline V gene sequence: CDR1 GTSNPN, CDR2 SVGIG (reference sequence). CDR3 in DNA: TGTGCCTGGTCAAGGGGTAGCAATCAGCCCCAGCATTTT. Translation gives CAWSRGSNQPQHF.

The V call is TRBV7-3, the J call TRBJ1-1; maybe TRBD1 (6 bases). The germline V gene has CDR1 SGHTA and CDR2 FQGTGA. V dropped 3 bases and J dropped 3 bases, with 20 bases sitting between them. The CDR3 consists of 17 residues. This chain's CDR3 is CASSLLSPFAGDTEAFF. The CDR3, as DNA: TGTGCCAGCAGCTTGCTTTCCCCCTTTGCAGGGGACACTGAAGCTTTCTTT. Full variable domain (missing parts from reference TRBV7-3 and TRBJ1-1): GAGVSQTPSNKVTEKGKYVELRCDPISGHTALYWYRQSLGQGPEFLIYFQGTGAADDSGLPNDRFFAVRPEGSVSTLKIQRTERGDSAVYLCASSLLSPFAGDTEAFFGQGTRLTVV.

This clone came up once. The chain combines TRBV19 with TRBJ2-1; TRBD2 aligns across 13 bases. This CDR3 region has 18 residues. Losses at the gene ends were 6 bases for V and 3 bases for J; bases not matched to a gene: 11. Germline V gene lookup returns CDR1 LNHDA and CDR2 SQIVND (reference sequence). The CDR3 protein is CASRTKGTSGAFYNEQFF. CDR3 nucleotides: TGTGCCAGTAGGACGAAGGGGACTAGCGGGGCCTTCTACAATGAGCAGTTCTTC. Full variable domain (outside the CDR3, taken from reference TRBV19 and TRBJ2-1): DGGITQSPKYLFRKEGQNVTLSCEQNLNHDAMYWYRQDPGQGLRLIYYSQIVNDFQKGDIAEGYSVSREKKESFPLTVTSAQKNPTAFYLCASRTKGTSGAFYNEQFFGPGTRLTVL.

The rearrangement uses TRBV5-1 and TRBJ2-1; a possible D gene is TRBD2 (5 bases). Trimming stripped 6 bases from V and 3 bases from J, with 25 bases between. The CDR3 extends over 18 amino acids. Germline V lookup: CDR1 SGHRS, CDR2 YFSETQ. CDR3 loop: CASTPRGDLRAIYNEQFF. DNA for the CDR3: TGCGCCAGCACCCCCCGTGGGGATCTGCGGGCCATCTACAATGAGCAGTTCTTC.

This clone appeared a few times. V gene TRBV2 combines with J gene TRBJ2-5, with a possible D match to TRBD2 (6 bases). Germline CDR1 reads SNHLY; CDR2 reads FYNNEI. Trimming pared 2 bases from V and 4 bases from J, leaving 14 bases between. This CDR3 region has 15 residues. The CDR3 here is CASSEYSSRGETQYF. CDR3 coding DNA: TGTGCCAGCAGTGAATATAGCTCGCGGGGAGAGACCCAGTACTTC. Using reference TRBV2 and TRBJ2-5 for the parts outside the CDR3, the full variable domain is EPEVTQTPSHQVTQMGQEVILRCVPISNHLYFYWYRQILGQKVEFLVSFYNNEISEKSEIFDDQFSVERPDGSNFTLKIRSTKLEDSAMYFCASSEYSSRGETQYFGPGTRLLVL.

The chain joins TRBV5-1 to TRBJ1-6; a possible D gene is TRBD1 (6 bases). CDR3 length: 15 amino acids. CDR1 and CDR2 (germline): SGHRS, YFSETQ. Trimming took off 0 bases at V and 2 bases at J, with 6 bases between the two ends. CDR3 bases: TGCGCCAGCAGCTTGGGACAGGCCTATAATTCACCCCTCCACTTT. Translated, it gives CASSLGQAYNSPLHF.

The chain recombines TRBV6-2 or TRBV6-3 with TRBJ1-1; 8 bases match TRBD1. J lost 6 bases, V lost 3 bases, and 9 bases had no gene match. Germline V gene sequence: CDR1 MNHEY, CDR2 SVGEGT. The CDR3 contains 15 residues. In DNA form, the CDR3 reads TGTGCCAGCAGTTATCCCCGCAGGGGGCACCCTGAAGCTTTCTTT. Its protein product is CASSYPRRGHPEAFF.

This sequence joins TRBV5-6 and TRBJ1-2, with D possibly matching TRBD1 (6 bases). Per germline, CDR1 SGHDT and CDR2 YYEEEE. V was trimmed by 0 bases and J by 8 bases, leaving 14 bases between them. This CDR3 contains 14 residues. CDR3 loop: CASSLGLGGDGYTF. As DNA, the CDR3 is TGTGCCAGCAGCTTGGGCCTGGGGGGCGACGGCTACACCTTC.

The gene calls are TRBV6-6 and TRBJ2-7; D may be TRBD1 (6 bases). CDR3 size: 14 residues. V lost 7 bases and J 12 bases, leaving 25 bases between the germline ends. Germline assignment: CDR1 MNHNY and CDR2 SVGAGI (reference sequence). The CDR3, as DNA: TGTGCCAGCACCGAACGTTGGACAGAGTCTGCGGCGTACTTC. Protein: CASTERWTESAAYF.

This chain's CDR3 is CSVRSGEANQPQHF. The CDR3 DNA is TGCAGCGTTCGGTCGGGGGAAGCCAATCAGCCCCAGCATTTT. The chain has TRBV29-1 and TRBJ1-5, with TRBD1 as a possible D gene (5 bases). This CDR3 spans 14 amino acids. CDR1 is SQVTM and CDR2 is ANQGSEA in the germline V gene. The V end was cut by 5 bases, the J end by 3 bases, with 14 bases between.

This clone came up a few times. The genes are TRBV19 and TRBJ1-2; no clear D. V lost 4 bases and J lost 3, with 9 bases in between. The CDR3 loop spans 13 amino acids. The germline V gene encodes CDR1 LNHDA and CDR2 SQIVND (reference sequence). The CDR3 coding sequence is TGTGCCAGTAGTAAGGCAGGCGACTATGGCTACACCTTC. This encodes CASSKAGDYGYTF.

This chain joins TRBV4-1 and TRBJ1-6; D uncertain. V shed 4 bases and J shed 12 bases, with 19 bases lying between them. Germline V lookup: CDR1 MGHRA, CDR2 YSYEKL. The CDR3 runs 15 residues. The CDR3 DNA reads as TGCGCCAGCAGCCCCGATCCGGCGCTTAATGGACCCCTCCACTTT. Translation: CASSPDPALNGPLHF.

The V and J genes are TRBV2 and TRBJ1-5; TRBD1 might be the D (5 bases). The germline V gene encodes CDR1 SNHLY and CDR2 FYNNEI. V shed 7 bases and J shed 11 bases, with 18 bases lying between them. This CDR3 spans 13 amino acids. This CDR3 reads CASKETRDPAQHF. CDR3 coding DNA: TGTGCCAGCAAAGAGACCCGGGACCCCGCCCAGCATTTT.

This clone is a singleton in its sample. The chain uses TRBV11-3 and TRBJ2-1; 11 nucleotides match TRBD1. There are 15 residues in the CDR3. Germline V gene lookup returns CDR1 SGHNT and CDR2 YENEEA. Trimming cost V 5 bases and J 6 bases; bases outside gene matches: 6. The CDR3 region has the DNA TGTGCCAGCAGCCTCGGACAGGGGGCGCGCAATGAGCAGTTCTTC. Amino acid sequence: CASSLGQGARNEQFF.

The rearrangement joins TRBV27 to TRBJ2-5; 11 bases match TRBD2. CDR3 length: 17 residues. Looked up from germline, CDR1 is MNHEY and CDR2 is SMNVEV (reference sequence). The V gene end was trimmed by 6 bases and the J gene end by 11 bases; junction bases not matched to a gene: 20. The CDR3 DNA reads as TGTGCCAGCAGCACGCCCTTGGGACTAGCGGTCAAGAGAGCTCAGTACTTC. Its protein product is CASSTPLGLAVKRAQYF.

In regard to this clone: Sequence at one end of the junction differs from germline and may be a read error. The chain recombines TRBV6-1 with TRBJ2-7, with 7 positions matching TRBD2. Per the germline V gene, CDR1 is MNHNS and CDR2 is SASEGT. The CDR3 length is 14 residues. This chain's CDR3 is CASSEAGLSYEQYF. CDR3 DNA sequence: TGTGCCAGCAGCGAAGCGGGGCTTTCCTACGAGCAGTACTTC.